This T cell receptor (beta chain) was recovered during a study of blood T cell repertoires in COVID-19. This CDR3 has 19 amino acids. Germline trimming cut 6 bases from V and 0 bases from J; bases unmatched to any gene: 16. CDR1 is MDHEN, CDR2 SYDVKM, per germline. This table comes from immunoSEQ multiplex PCR, and its TCRdb copy is limited to in-frame clones, with some not included. The sample records approximately 170,000 clones, around 81% being singletons. The Seattle site enrolled patients during active infection and followed them longitudinally. This clone was counted once. Sequencing was carried out using peripheral blood. The V call is TRBV28, the J call TRBJ1-5; 8 nucleotides agree with TRBD1. The sequence was collected from a woman of 80 years or more with COVID-19, enrolled during active disease. As DNA, the CDR3 is TGTGCCAGCAGACAGACCCCCGGGACAGGAACTCCTAGCAATCAGCCCCAGCATTTT. The encoded protein is CASRQTPGTGTPSNQPQHF.